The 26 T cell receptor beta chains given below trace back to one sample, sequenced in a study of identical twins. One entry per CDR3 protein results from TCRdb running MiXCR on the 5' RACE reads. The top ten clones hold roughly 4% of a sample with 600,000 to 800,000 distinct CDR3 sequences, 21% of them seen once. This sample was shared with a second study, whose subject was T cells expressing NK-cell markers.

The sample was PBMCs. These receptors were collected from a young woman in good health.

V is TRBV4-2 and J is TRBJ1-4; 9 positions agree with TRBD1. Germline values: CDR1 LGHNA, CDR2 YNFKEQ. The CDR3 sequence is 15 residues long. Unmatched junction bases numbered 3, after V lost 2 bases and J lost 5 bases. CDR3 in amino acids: CASSQPGTGNEKLFF. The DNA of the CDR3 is TGTGCCAGCAGCCAACCAGGGACAGGGAATGAAAAACTGTTTTTT.

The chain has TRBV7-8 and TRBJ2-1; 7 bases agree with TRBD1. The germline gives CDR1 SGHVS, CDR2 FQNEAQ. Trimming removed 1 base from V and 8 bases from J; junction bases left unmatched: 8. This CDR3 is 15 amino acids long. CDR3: CASSLVRGLIHEQFF. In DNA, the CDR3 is TGTGCCAGCAGCTTAGTTAGGGGGCTGATTCATGAGCAGTTCTTC.

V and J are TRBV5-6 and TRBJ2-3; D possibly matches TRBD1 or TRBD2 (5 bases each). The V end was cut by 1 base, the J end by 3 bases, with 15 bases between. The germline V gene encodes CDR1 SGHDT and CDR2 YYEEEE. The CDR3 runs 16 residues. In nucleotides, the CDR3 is TGTGCCAGCAGCTTGCTCTCCGGGGCGGGTACAGATACGCAGTATTTT. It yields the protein CASSLLSGAGTDTQYF.

This CDR3 is CSAYEGASTEAFF. Written as DNA, the CDR3 is TGCAGTGCTTATGAGGGTGCGAGCACTGAAGCTTTCTTT. The V and J genes are TRBV20-1 and TRBJ1-1; D remains ambiguous. CDR1 is DFQATT and CDR2 is SNEGSKA in the germline V gene (reference sequence). CDR3 length equals 13 residues. Between the trimmed V and J ends, which lost 5 bases and 4 bases, there was a span of 14 bases.

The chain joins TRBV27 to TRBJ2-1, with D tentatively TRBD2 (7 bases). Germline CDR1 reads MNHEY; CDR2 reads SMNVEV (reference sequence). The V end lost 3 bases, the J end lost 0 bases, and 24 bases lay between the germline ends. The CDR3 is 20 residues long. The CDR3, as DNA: TGTGCCAGCAGTTTCTTTGGAAGGGGGGGGGCTAAGAGCTCCTACAATGAGCAGTTCTTC. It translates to CASSFFGRGGAKSSYNEQFF.

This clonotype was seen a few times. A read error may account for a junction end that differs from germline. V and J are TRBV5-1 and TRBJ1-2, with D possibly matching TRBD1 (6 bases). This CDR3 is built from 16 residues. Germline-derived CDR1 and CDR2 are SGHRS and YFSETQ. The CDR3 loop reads CASSLEGGGPNFGYTF. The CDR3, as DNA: TGCGCCAGCAGCTTGGAAGGCGGGGGCCCTAACTTTGGCTACACCTTC.

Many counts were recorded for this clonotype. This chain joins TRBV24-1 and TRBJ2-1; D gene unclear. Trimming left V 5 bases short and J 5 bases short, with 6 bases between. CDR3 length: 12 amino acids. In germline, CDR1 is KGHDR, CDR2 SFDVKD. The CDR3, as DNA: TGTGCCACCAGTGGAGTTCACAATGAGCAGTTCTTC. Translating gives CATSGVHNEQFF.

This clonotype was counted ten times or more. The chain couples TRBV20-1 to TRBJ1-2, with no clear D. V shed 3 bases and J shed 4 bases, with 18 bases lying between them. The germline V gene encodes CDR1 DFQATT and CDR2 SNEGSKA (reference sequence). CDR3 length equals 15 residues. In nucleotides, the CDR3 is TGCAGTGCTAGTAGAGGGAACGTCGGCCGCTATGGCTACACCTTC. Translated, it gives CSASRGNVGRYGYTF.

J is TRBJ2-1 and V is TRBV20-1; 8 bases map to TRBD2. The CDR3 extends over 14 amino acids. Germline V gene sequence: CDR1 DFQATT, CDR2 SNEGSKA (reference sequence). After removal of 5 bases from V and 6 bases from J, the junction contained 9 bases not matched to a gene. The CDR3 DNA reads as TGCAGTGCTGTGCCCGCGGGAGGCTCCAATGAGCAGTTCTTC. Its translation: CSAVPAGGSNEQFF.

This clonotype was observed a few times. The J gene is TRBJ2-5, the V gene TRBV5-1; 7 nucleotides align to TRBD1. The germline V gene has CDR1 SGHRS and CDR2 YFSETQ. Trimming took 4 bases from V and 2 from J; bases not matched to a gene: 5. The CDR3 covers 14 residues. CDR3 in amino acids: CASSLQGQQETQYF. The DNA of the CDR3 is TGCGCCAGCAGCCTCCAGGGACAGCAAGAGACCCAGTACTTC.

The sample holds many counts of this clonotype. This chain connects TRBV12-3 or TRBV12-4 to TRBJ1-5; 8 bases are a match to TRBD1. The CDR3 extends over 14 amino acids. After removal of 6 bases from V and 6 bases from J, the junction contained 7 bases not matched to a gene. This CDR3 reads CASSQRTGSQPQHF. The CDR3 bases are TGTGCCAGCAGCCAACGGACAGGGAGTCAGCCCCAGCATTTT.

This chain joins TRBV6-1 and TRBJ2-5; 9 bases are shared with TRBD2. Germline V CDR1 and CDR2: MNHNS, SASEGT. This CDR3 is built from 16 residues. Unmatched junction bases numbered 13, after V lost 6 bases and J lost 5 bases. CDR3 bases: TGTGCCAGCAGCCCGAACCTAGCGGGAAGTGATGAGACCCAGTACTTC. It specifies CASSPNLAGSDETQYF.

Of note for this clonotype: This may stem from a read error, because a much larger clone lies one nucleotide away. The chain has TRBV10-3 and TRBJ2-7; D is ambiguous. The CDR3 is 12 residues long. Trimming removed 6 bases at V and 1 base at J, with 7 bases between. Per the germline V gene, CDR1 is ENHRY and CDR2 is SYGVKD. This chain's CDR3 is CAIRSQSYEQYF. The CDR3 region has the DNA TGTGCCATCAGAAGCCAGTCCTACGAGCAGTACTTC.

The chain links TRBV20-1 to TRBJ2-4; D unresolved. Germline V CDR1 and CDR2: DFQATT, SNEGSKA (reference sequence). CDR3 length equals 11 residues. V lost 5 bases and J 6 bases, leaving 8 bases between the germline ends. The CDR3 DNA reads TGCAGTGCTCCTCTCTTAAACATTCAGTACTTC. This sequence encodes CSAPLLNIQYF.

Written as DNA, the CDR3 is TGTGCCAGCAGCTTAGTCGCGGGGCCGTCTGAAGCTTTCTTT. It translates to CASSLVAGPSEAFF. The V and J genes are TRBV11-3 and TRBJ1-1; D may be TRBD1 (5 bases). The CDR3 runs to 14 residues. Per the germline V gene, CDR1 is SGHNT and CDR2 is YENEEA. Deletions cut 1 base from V and 6 bases from J, with 12 bases between.

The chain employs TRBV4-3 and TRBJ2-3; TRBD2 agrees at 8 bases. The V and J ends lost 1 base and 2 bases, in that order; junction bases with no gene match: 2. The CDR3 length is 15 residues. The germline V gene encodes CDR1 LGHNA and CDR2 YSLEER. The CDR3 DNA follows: TGCGCCAGCAGCCAAGTTAGCGGGACCACAGATACGCAGTATTTT. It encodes CASSQVSGTTDTQYF.

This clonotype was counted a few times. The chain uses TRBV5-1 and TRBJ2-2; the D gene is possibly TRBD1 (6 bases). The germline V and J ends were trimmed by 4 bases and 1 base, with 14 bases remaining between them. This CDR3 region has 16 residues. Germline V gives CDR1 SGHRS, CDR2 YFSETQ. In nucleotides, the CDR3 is TGCGCCAGCAGCCCGACGGACAGAAGGAACACCGGGGAGCTGTTTTTT. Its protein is CASSPTDRRNTGELFF.

The CDR3 protein is CASSLTRDRYYEQYF. The DNA of the CDR3 is TGTGCCAGCAGTTTAACGCGGGATAGATACTACGAGCAGTACTTC. The chain joins TRBV27 to TRBJ2-7; a weak D match, TRBD2 (6 bases). The CDR3 covers 15 residues. V gave up 2 bases and J gave up 3 bases, with 14 bases separating them. The germline V gene has CDR1 MNHEY and CDR2 SMNVEV (reference sequence).

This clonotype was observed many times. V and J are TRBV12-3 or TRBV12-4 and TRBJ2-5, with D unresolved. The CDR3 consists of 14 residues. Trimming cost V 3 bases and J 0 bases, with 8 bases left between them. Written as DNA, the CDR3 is TGTGCCAGCAGTTTCCAAGGCGACCAAGAGACCCAGTACTTC. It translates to CASSFQGDQETQYF.

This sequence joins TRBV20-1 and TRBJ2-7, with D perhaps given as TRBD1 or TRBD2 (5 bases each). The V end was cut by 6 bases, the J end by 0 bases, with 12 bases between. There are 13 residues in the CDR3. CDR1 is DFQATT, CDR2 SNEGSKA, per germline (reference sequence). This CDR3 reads CSAVWDHSYEQYF. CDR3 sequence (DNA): TGCAGTGCAGTTTGGGACCACTCCTACGAGCAGTACTTC.

This CDR3 reads CASSFLGNYEQYF. As DNA, the CDR3 is TGTGCCAGCAGCTTCCTGGGGAACTACGAGCAGTACTTC. This chain uses TRBV7-9 with TRBJ2-7; D is unresolved. Looked up from germline, CDR1 is SEHNR and CDR2 is FQNEAQ (reference sequence). V lost 3 bases and J lost 3, with 9 bases in between. The CDR3 has 13 residues.

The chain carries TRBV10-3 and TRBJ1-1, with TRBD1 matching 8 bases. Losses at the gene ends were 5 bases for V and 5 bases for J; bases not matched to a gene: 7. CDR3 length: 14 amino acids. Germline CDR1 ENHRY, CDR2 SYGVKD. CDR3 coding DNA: TGTGCCATCAGTTCGGACAGGGATCGGACTGAAGCTTTCTTT. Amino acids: CAISSDRDRTEAFF.

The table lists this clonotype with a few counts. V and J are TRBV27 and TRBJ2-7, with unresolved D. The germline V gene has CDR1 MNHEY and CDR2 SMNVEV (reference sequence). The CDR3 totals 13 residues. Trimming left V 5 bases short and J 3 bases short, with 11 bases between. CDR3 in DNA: TGTGCCAGCAGTCCTGTCCCAGGCTACGAGCAGTACTTC. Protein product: CASSPVPGYEQYF.

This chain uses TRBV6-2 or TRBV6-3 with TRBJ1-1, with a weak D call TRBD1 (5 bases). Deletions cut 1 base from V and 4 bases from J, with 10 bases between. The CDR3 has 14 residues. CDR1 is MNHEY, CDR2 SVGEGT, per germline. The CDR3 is CASSYFPGSTEAFF. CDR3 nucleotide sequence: TGTGCCAGCAGTTACTTTCCAGGGAGCACTGAAGCTTTCTTT.

This chain's CDR3 is CSISRQLGNEQFF. As DNA, the CDR3 is TGCAGCATTAGTAGACAGCTGGGCAATGAGCAGTTCTTC. The chain has TRBV29-1 and TRBJ2-1, with D perhaps matching TRBD1 (5 bases). Germline V gives CDR1 SQVTM, CDR2 ANQGSEA. The CDR3 sequence is 13 residues long. The germline V and J ends were trimmed by 8 bases and 6 bases, with 17 bases remaining between them.

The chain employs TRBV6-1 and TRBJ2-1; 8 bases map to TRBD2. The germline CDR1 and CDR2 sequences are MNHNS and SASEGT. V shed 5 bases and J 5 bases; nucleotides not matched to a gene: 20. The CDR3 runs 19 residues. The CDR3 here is CASSQRRREGLRRNNEQFF. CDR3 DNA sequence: TGTGCCAGCAGTCAACGAAGACGGGAGGGCCTTAGGAGAAACAATGAGCAGTTCTTC.